Listed below are T cell receptor beta chains from one sample, sequenced in a study of blood T cell repertoires in COVID-19. Libraries were prepared by immunoSEQ multiplex PCR; TCRdb keeps only in-frame clonotypes and omits some of them. The sample includes nearly 60,000 clones, 90% seen only once; the top ten take about 13%. Sequenced: peripheral blood. The source is a man aged 55 to 70 with active COVID-19. Both conserved end residues are part of each CDR3. D genes are given only for firm matches. The listing skips clone size in some rows; elsewhere it reads once, few, many or a size class.

13 | TRBJ2-2 | few | TRBV7-9 | . | TGTGCCACCTCACAGGGTAGGGACGGGGAGCTGTTTTTT | CATSQGRDGELFF
14 | TRBJ1-5 | . | TRBV19 | . | TGTGCCAGTAGTACCGACTGGCGCAATCAGCCCCAGCATTTT | CASSTDWRNQPQHF
15 | TRBJ2-5 | . | TRBV4-2 | . | TGTGCCAGCAGCCGAGGTGAGGGGGACCAAGAGACCCAGTACTTC | CASSRGEGDQETQYF
14 | TRBJ1-2 | . | TRBV19 | . | TGTGCCAGTAGTAGTGGACGACAGGAACGAGGCTACACCTTC | CASSSGRQERGYTF
15 | TRBJ2-7 | . | TRBV5-1 | . | TGCGCCAGCAGCCTGTCGGCGAGCGGGTTGTACGAGCAGTACTTC | CASSLSASGLYEQYF
14 | TRBJ2-7 | . | TRBV5-6 | TRBD1 | TGTGCCAGCAGCCATTTGACAGGGGCCAACGAGCAGTACTTC | CASSHLTGANEQYF
15 | TRBJ1-2 | . | TRBV29-1 | TRBD1 | TGCAGCGTTGAAGGGGGAGGGGGACAGGTCTATGGCTACACCTTC | CSVEGGGGQVYGYTF
16 | TRBJ2-7 | . | TRBV7-2 | TRBD2 | TGTGCCAGCAGCGGATTTGCGAGGGAGGGCTCCTACGAGCAGTACTTC | CASSGFAREGSYEQYF
15 | TRBJ2-1 | once | TRBV6-5 | TRBD2 | TGTGCCAGCAGCCGCCGGACTAGCGGAAACAATGAGCAGTTCTTC | CASSRRTSGNNEQFF
16 | TRBJ2-5 | . | TRBV6-1 | TRBD2 | TGTGCCAGCAGTGGCCGGACTAGCGGGGCCATAGAGACCCAGTACTTC | CASSGRTSGAIETQYF
17 | TRBJ2-1 | . | TRBV9 | . | TGTGCCAGCAGCGTAGAGGCCCAGGGCATGTGGGGGGATGAGCAGTTCTTC | CASSVEAQGMWGDEQFF
16 | TRBJ1-5 | once | TRBV5-1 | TRBD1 | TGCGCCAGCAGCTTGGGCACAGGGGACGGCAATCAGCCCCAGCATTTT | CASSLGTGDGNQPQHF
15 | TRBJ2-7 | . | TRBV6-2/TRBV6-3 | . | TGTGCCAGCAGTTACTATGGTCCCAGCTCCTACGAGCAGTACTTC | CASSYYGPSSYEQYF
14 | TRBJ1-6 | once | TRBV28 | . | TGTGCCAGCTCCCTAGTGGCCCGCCATTCACCCCTCCACTTT | CASSLVARHSPLHF
15 | TRBJ2-6 | . | TRBV28 | . | TGTGCCAGCAGTCCACTACTCTCTGGGGCCAACGTCCTGACTTTC | CASSPLLSGANVLTF
15 | TRBJ1-1 | . | TRBV18 | TRBD1 | TGTGCCAGCTCAGGACAGACAGGGGGTGGAACTGAAGCTTTCTTT | CASSGQTGGGTEAFF
16 | TRBJ2-2 | . | TRBV19 | TRBD1 | TGTGCCAGTAGTATTGAGATGACAGGGGGCACCGGGGAGCTGTTTTTT | CASSIEMTGGTGELFF
22 | TRBJ2-3 | . | TRBV7-9 | TRBD2 | TGTGCCAGCAGCAAGAAAGAATTTGGCGGGGGAACACGTACTCCTAGCACAGATACGCAGTATTTT | CASSKKEFGGGTRTPSTDTQYF
16 | TRBJ1-5 | once | TRBV28 | . | TGTGCCAGCACTCGAGATGGGGCAGAAAGCAATCAGCCCCAGCATTTT | CASTRDGAESNQPQHF
12 | TRBJ1-5 | once | TRBV19 | . | TGTGCCAGTAGACAGGGCAATCAGCCCCAGCATTTT | CASRQGNQPQHF
16 | TRBJ1-3 | . | TRBV4-2 | . | TGTGCCAGCAGCCAAGATCTGGCAGCGACTGGAAACACCATATATTTT | CASSQDLAATGNTIYF
15 | TRBJ2-7 | medium-sized | TRBV12-5 | TRBD2 | TGTGCTAGTGGTTTCTTGGCGGGAGTATCCTACGAGCAGTACTTC | CASGFLAGVSYEQYF
13 | TRBJ2-7 | . | TRBV24-1 | . | TGTGCCACCAGTGAGTCCAGCTCCTACGAGCAGTACTTC | CATSESSSYEQYF
15 | TRBJ2-1 | . | TRBV19 | TRBD2 | TGTGCCAGTAGCCCACTAGCGGGAGCGTACGGTGAGCAGTTCTTC | CASSPLAGAYGEQFF
16 | TRBJ2-1 | . | TRBV11-2 | TRBD2 | TGTGCCAGCAGCCCAAGTAGCGGGCGCGTCTACAATGAGCAGTTCTTC | CASSPSSGRVYNEQFF
16 | TRBJ2-1 | . | TRBV3-1/TRBV3-2 | TRBD2 | TGTGCCAGCAGTACATATCTGGGGGGGGACTACAATGAGCAGTTCTTC | CASSTYLGGDYNEQFF
18 | TRBJ2-7 | . | TRBV13 | TRBD2 | TGTGCCAGCAGCTTAGGCCTGGGGCTTTCGGGAGGGCCCAGGGAGCAGTACTTC | CASSLGLGLSGGPREQYF
20 | TRBJ2-7 | . | TRBV28 | TRBD1 | TGTGCCAGCACCACCCAAGCGAAACTACTGGACAGGGGAGAACTCTACGAGCAGTACTTC | CASTTQAKLLDRGELYEQYF
14 | TRBJ1-6 | . | TRBV6-2/TRBV6-3 | . | TGTGCCAGCAGTTACATCGGTTATAATTCACCCCTCCACTTT | CASSYIGYNSPLHF
14 | TRBJ1-2 | . | TRBV6-4 | . | TGTGCCAGCAGCGGCGGAGGGGCGCGTTATGGCTACACCTTC | CASSGGGARYGYTF
11 | TRBJ2-5 | once | TRBV30 | . | TGTGCCTGGGGGGCAGGGGAGACCCAGTACTTC | CAWGAGETQYF
13 | TRBJ1-5 | . | TRBV6-6 | TRBD1 | TGTGCCAGCCTCATGACAGGGTCCCAGCCCCAGCATTTT | CASLMTGSQPQHF
14 | TRBJ2-1 | . | TRBV19 | . | TGTGCCAGTAGTGCCGAGGGTTGGTACAATGAGCAGTTCTTC | CASSAEGWYNEQFF
17 | TRBJ1-2 | . | TRBV25-1 | . | TGTGCCAGCAGTGCCCCGGGACACCCAAAAGGGAACTATGGCTACACCTTC | CASSAPGHPKGNYGYTF